A selection of T cell receptor beta chains follows, all from one sample in a study of T-cell reconstitution after alpha-beta-depleted transplantation in children. A single record per CDR3 protein comes from TCRdb applying MiXCR to the PCR reads. The profile shows 500,000 to 600,000 distinct CDR3 sequences, 25% to 30% of them singletons. Material: PBMCs, obtained before TCRalphabeta/CD19-depleted stem cell transplant. The receptor set was obtained from a boy in the first two years of life with Wiskott-Aldrich syndrome, due to receive a stem cell transplant. CDR3s include the opening cysteine and the closing phenylalanine or tryptophan. Fields, in order: J gene, V gene, D gene, clone size, CDR3 protein, CDR3 DNA. A D gene is named only where the DNA matches it firmly. The size entry is marked missing in some rows and otherwise reads once, few, many or a size class.

>TRBJ1-5|TRBV7-8|-|-
CASSLGLAQPQHF
TGTGCCAGCAGCTTAGGGTTAGCTCAGCCCCAGCATTTT
>TRBJ2-3|TRBV5-1|TRBD2|few
CASRTSPVSTDTQYF
TGCGCCAGCAGGACTAGCCCTGTTAGCACAGATACGCAGTATTTT
>TRBJ2-2|TRBV5-1|TRBD2|few
CASSNGLAADTGELFF
TGCGCCAGCAGCAACGGACTAGCGGCCGACACCGGGGAGCTTTTTTTT
>TRBJ2-5|TRBV5-1|-|many
CASSFGPQETQYF
TGTGCCAGCAGTTTCGGGCCCCAAGAGACCCAGTACTTC
>TRBJ2-1|TRBV11-2|TRBD2|-
CASSTSGTRQFF
TGTGCCAGCAGCACCTCCGGGACTAGACAGTTCTTC
>TRBJ2-7|TRBV5-1|-|many
CASSSRHEQYF
TGCGCCAGCAGCTCTAGGCACGAGCAGTACTTC
>TRBJ1-5|TRBV12-3/TRBV12-4|TRBD1|-
CASSSLPQGGNQPQHF
TGTGCCAGCAGTTCCCTCCCCCAGGGGGGTAATCAGCCCCAGCATTTT
>TRBJ2-7|TRBV6-1|TRBD1|-
CASSFTHPGQGAYEQYF
TGTGCCAGCAGCTTCACCCACCCGGGACAGGGAGCCTACGAGCAGTACTTC
>TRBJ1-3|TRBV12-3/TRBV12-4|TRBD1|-
CASTPVTGRVGNTIYF
TGTGCCAGCACCCCCGTGACAGGGAGGGTCGGAAACACCATATATTTT
>TRBJ2-7|TRBV5-1|-|-
CASSGKTSGTPQGEQYF
TGCGCCAGCAGCGGAAAGACTTCCGGGACACCCCAGGGCGAGCAGTACTTC
>TRBJ2-1|TRBV7-7|-|few
CASSPVGGTNEQFF
TGTGCCAGCAGCCCCGTAGGGGGAACGAATGAGCAGTTCTTC